A selection of T cell receptor beta chains follows, all from one sample in a study of blood T cell repertoires in COVID-19. TCRdb keeps only in-frame clones here, not all; method: immunoSEQ multiplex PCR. The sample holds around 200,000 clones, about 80% seen once. The sample was peripheral blood. All receptors derive from a man aged 30-40 years with active or convalescent COVID-19. The CDR3 runs from the conserved cysteine through the conserved F or W. The D gene is left open where the match is weak. Rows may omit the clone size; those that give it use once, few, many or a size class.

j_call,v_call,clone_size,d_call,cdr3_aa,cdr3_nt
TRBJ2-3,TRBV6-4,.,TRBD2,CASSDRSGSLGGGTDTQYF,TGTGCCAGCAGTGACCGTAGCGGGAGCCTCGGTGGGGGCACAGATACGCAGTATTTT
TRBJ1-5,TRBV6-2/TRBV6-3,.,TRBD1,CASSRTGDQPQHF,TGTGCCAGCAGCCGGACAGGGGATCAGCCCCAGCATTTT
TRBJ2-2,TRBV19,.,.,CASSINGANQELFF,TGTGCCAGTAGTATAAACGGTGCGAATCAGGAGCTGTTTTTT
TRBJ1-2,TRBV4-1,few,TRBD1,CASSNPGQGYGYTF,TGCGCCAGCAGCAACCCAGGACAGGGCTATGGCTACACCTTC
TRBJ1-3,TRBV9,.,TRBD1,CASSVDTGGNTIYF,TGTGCCAGCAGCGTAGATACAGGGGGGAACACCATATATTTT
TRBJ2-7,TRBV6-1,.,.,CASSEARLANYEQYF,TGTGCCAGCAGTGAAGCGAGGCTGGCAAACTACGAGCAGTACTTC
TRBJ1-2,TRBV4-1,.,.,CASSLMTSGGYGYTF,TGCGCCAGCAGCCTAATGACGTCGGGGGGATATGGCTACACCTTC
TRBJ1-5,TRBV3-1/TRBV3-2,.,.,CASSQGTVSNQPQHF,TGTGCCAGCAGCCAAGGGACAGTTAGCAATCAGCCCCAGCATTTT
TRBJ1-2,TRBV19,.,.,CASSTQGRGNYGYTF,TGTGCCAGTAGTACCCAGGGCAGGGGTAACTATGGCTACACCTTC
TRBJ2-3,TRBV7-3,.,TRBD2,CASSPTSGASRATQYF,TGTGCCAGCAGCCCCACTAGCGGGGCCTCACGAGCTACGCAGTATTTT
TRBJ2-1,TRBV24-1,.,TRBD2,CATSAFTGLGAHNEQFF,TGTGCCACCAGTGCCTTTACGGGACTAGGGGCTCATAATGAGCAGTTCTTC
TRBJ1-3,TRBV6-5,few,.,CASSSVSGNTIYF,TGTGCCAGCAGTTCAGTCTCTGGAAACACCATATATTTT
TRBJ1-3,TRBV5-6,.,.,CASSPPGGNTIYF,TGTGCCAGCAGCCCCCCGGGTGGAAACACCATATATTTT
TRBJ1-2,TRBV15,.,.,CATSRDPGNYGYTF,TGTGCCACCAGCAGAGACCCAGGGAACTATGGCTACACCTTC
TRBJ2-1,TRBV4-3,.,TRBD2,CASSQDPLAGATNEQFF,TGCGCCAGCAGCCAAGATCCTCTAGCGGGAGCGACCAATGAGCAGTTCTTC
TRBJ1-5,TRBV24-1,.,.,CATSDSSPGRLHQPQHF,TGTGCCACCAGTGATTCCTCCCCAGGGCGCCTACATCAGCCCCAGCATTTT
TRBJ2-5,TRBV11-2,once,.,CASRSGTTRETQYF,TGTGCCAGCCGCTCCGGGACAACCAGGGAGACCCAGTACTTC
TRBJ2-7,TRBV29-1,.,TRBD2,CSVEDRLAGSYEQYF,TGCAGCGTTGAAGATAGACTAGCGGGATCCTACGAGCAGTACTTC
TRBJ1-1,TRBV7-9,few,.,CASSSTTNTEAFF,TGTGCCAGCAGCTCGACAACCAACACTGAAGCTTTCTTT
TRBJ1-1,TRBV5-1,.,TRBD1,CASSPGFGTGNTEAFF,TGCGCCAGCAGCCCGGGCTTTGGGACAGGGAACACTGAAGCTTTCTTT
TRBJ1-5,TRBV5-8,.,.,CASSFGSNQPQHF,TGTGCCAGCAGCTTCGGGTCAAATCAGCCCCAGCATTTT
TRBJ2-7,TRBV11-3,.,.,CASSLDRSAPGREQYF,TGTGCCAGCAGCTTAGATCGATCGGCGCCTGGGCGCGAGCAGTACTTC
TRBJ1-5,TRBV27,few,.,CASSLLGADNQPQHF,TGTGCCAGCAGTTTACTGGGGGCAGATAATCAGCCCCAGCATTTT
TRBJ1-3,TRBV14,.,TRBD1,CATVPLTGATGNTIYF,TGTGCCACCGTTCCCCTCACAGGGGCTACCGGAAACACCATATATTTT
TRBJ1-6,TRBV6-5,.,.,CASSPMSSYNSPLHF,TGTGCCAGCAGTCCCATGAGCTCCTATAATTCACCCCTCCACTTT
TRBJ2-3,TRBV6-2/TRBV6-3,.,.,CASSLIRDSLEPGTDTQYF,TGTGCCAGCAGTCTTATCCGGGACTCGTTAGAGCCGGGCACAGATACGCAGTATTTT
TRBJ2-7,TRBV29-1,.,TRBD2,CSVGGGRAPYEQYF,TGCAGCGTTGGGGGGGGTAGGGCCCCCTACGAGCAGTACTTC
TRBJ2-1,TRBV3-1/TRBV3-2,.,TRBD2,CASGLVSYNEQFF,TGTGCCAGCGGACTAGTCTCCTACAATGAGCAGTTCTTC
TRBJ2-1,TRBV5-1,.,TRBD2,CASSWGLAGAYNEQFF,TGCGCCAGCAGCTGGGGACTAGCGGGGGCATACAATGAGCAGTTCTTC
TRBJ1-1,TRBV6-5,.,.,CASSYSRGVNTEAFF,TGTGCCAGCAGTTACTCCAGGGGTGTGAACACTGAAGCTTTCTTT
TRBJ1-1,TRBV3-1/TRBV3-2,.,.,CASSLLMGSTEAFF,TGTGCCAGCAGCCTTTTGATGGGCTCGACTGAAGCTTTCTTT
TRBJ2-5,TRBV7-9,.,.,CASDLGPSGETQYF,TGTGCCAGCGACCTTGGGCCCTCGGGGGAGACCCAGTACTTC
TRBJ2-3,TRBV5-5,.,TRBD1,CASSLRTGEVDTQYF,TGTGCCAGCAGCTTGCGGACAGGGGAGGTAGATACGCAGTATTTT
TRBJ1-5,TRBV7-9,.,.,CASRFRGGGTRPQHF,TGTGCCAGCAGGTTCCGGGGGGGTGGTACGCGGCCCCAGCATTTT
TRBJ1-3,TRBV18,.,.,CASSPGASGNTIYF,TGTGCCAGCTCACCAGGGGCCTCTGGAAACACCATATATTTT
TRBJ1-1,TRBV6-5,.,.,CASSYSPYLNTEAFF,TGTGCCAGCAGTTACTCCCCGTATCTGAACACTGAAGCTTTCTTT
TRBJ1-5,TRBV7-9,.,.,CASSGGESNQPQHF,TGTGCCAGCAGCGGCGGGGAAAGCAATCAGCCCCAGCATTTT
TRBJ2-5,TRBV25-1,.,TRBD1,CASSESGTGETQYF,TGTGCCAGCAGTGAATCCGGGACAGGGGAGACCCAGTACTTC